This TCR beta chain was profiled in a study of blood T cells in healthy people across ages. Study outcomes and limitations: Changes in expanded clonotypes were possibly confounded, as the CMV status of donors was unknown. Estimates of total diversity, which came from one million sequenced T cells, were considered to be underestimates.

Germline values: CDR1 MDHEN, CDR2 SYDVKM. The CDR3 spans 15 residues. A second PCR, run for about 6 to 12 cycles, used a sample-barcoded 5' primer plus a J-beta primer mix. Each CDR3 protein gets one entry after TCRdb re-called the 5' RACE reads with MiXCR. The repertoire holds about 2 million distinct CDR3 sequences, 40% to 55% seen once, with roughly 2.1% in the top ten. In regard to this clonotype: Its antigen is not known. Its ends do not fully match the called genes, so a read error is possible.

Sequenced sample: blood. The source is a woman in her forties in good health. The V and J genes are TRBV28 and TRBJ1-4; D is ambiguous. Here the CDR3 reads CTSSLQPTTKGKLFF. In nucleotides, the CDR3 is TGTACCAGCAGTTTACAGCCGACAACTAAGGGAAAACTGTTTTTT.